This record covers a single TCR beta chain. These data are taken from a study of blood T cell repertoires in COVID-19. Study-level background: T cells, B-cell-depleted T cells, or PBMCs supplied cDNA or gDNA.

Individuals aged 18 to 89 years were recruited from 24 US areas. Source study methods: The assay estimated nucleated cells by amplifying reference gene primers. Sequencing used immunoSEQ multiplex PCR; TCRdb keeps in-frame clones, though not all of them. V and J calls and clone size come straight from that table; D and trimming were deduced from the DNA. This table has 310,000 or so clones, almost 90% appearing once. V was trimmed by 5 bases and J by 3 bases, leaving 8 bases between them. Germline CDR1 and CDR2: ENHRY and SYGVKD. The CDR3 spans 12 residues. The sequencing sample was made of PBMCs or T cells enriched from blood (not recorded which). This clonotype originated in a woman under 30 with acute COVID-19. The V gene is TRBV10-3, the J gene TRBJ2-7, with D perhaps TRBD2 (6 bases). DNA of the CDR3: TGTGCCATCAGTCCGGGGGACTACGAGCAGTACTTC. Protein product: CAISPGDYEQYF.